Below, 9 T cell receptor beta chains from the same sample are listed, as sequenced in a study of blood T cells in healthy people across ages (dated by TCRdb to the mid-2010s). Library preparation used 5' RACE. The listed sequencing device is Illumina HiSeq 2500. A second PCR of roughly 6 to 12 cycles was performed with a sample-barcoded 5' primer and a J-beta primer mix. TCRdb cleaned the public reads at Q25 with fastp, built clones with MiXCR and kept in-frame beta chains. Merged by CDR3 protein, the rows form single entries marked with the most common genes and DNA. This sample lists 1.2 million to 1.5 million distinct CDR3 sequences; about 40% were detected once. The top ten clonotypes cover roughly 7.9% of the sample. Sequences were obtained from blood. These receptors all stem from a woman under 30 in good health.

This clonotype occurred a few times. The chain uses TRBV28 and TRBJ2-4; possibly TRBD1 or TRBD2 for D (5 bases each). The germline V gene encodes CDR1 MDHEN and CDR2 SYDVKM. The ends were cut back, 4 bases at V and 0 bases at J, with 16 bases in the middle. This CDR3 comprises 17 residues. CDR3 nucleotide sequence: TGTGCCAGCAGTTCTCCCATCGGGGCCTTAGCCAAAAACATTCAGTACTTC. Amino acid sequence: CASSSPIGALAKNIQYF.

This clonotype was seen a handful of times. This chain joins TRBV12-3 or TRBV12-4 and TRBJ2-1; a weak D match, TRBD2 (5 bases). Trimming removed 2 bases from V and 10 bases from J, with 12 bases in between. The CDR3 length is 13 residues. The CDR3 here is CASSLSSRREQFF. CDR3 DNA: TGTGCCAGCAGTTTAAGTAGCAGGAGGGAGCAGTTCTTC.

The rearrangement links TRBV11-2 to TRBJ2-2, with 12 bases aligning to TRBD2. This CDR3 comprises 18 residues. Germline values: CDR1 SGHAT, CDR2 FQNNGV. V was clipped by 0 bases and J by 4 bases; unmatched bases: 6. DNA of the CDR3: TGTGCCAGCAGCTTAGATCGCCTAGCGGGGGGGGGCACCGGGGAGCTGTTTTTT. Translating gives CASSLDRLAGGGTGELFF.

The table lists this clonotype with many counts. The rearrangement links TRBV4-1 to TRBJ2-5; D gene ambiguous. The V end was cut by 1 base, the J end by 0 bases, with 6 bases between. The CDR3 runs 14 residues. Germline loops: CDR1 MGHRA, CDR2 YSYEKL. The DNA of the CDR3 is TGCGCCAGCAGCCAAGTCGGTTACCAAGAGACCCAGTACTTC. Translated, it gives CASSQVGYQETQYF.

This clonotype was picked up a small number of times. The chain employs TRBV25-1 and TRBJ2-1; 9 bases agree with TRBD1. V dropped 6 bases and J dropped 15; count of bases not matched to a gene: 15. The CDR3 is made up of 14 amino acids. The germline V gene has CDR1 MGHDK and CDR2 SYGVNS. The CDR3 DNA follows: TGTGCCAGCAGCACTAGGACAGGGGTTAGGAAGCCGTTCTTC. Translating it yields CASSTRTGVRKPFF.

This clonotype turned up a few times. The CDR3 is CASTATLGNTIYF. The DNA of the CDR3 is TGCGCCAGCACCGCAACGTTGGGAAACACCATATATTTT. This chain links TRBV5-1 with TRBJ1-3; no clear D. Trimming pared 6 bases from V and 4 bases from J, leaving 11 bases between. The CDR3 length is 13 residues. Germline loops: CDR1 SGHRS, CDR2 YFSETQ.

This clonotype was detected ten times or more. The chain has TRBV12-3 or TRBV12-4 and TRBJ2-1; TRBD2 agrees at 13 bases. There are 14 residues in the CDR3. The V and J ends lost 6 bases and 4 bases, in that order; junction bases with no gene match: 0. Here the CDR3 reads CASRTSGGYNEQFF. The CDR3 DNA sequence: TGTGCCAGCAGGACTAGCGGGGGGTACAATGAGCAGTTCTTC.

CDR3 nucleotide sequence: TGTGCCAGCAGTTTAAGGGTCTCCGGGGCAGATACGCAGTATTTT. Its protein is CASSLRVSGADTQYF. The genes are TRBV12-3 or TRBV12-4 and TRBJ2-3, with D perhaps matching TRBD2 (5 bases). V lost 2 bases, J lost 4 bases, and 13 bases lay in between. The CDR3 consists of 15 residues.

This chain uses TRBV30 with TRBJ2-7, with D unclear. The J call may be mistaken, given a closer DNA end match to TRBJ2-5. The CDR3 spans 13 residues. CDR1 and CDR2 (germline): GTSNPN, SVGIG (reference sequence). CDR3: CAWSVRSRETQYF. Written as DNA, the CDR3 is TGTGCCTGGAGTGTACGAAGCCGAGAGACCCAGTACTTC.